These 14 T cell receptor beta chains came from one sample sequenced in a study of T cell responses to AZD1222 COVID-19 vaccine. TCRdb keeps only in-frame clones here, not all; method: immunoSEQ multiplex PCR. The sample comprises about 30,000 clones, 85% to 90% of which are singletons, and about 7% rests with the top ten. This material consisted of peripheral blood, taken on day 0 of AZD1222 vaccination. These receptors were obtained from an adult in good health.

This clone was recorded only once. Sequence at one end of the junction differs from germline and may be a read error. The chain has TRBV5-8 and TRBJ2-7; 8 bases agree with TRBD2. Germline V CDR1 and CDR2: SGHTS, YDEGEE. The CDR3 covers 12 residues. The DNA for the CDR3 is TGTGCCAGCAGCTTGCGGGCGGGACTAGTGCACTTC. As protein: CASSLRAGLVHF.

This clone was recorded once. V and J are TRBV5-5 and TRBJ1-2; D not certain. CDR1 and CDR2 (germline): SGHKS, YYEKEE (reference sequence). Between the trimmed V and J ends, which lost 0 bases and 2 bases, there was a span of 8 bases. The CDR3 contains 14 residues. This CDR3 is CASSLDLINYGYTF. CDR3 sequence (DNA): TGTGCCAGCAGCTTGGACCTCATCAACTATGGCTACACCTTC.

The chain combines TRBV6-5 with TRBJ2-7; D perhaps matches TRBD2 (5 bases). The CDR3 covers 14 residues. Germline CDR1 and CDR2: MNHEY and SVGAGI. The germline V and J ends were trimmed by 8 bases and 0 bases, with 14 bases remaining between them. CDR3 bases: TGTGCCAGCTTCAATAGCGAACCCTCCTACGAGCAGTACTTC. It codes for CASFNSEPSYEQYF.

The gene calls are TRBV18 and TRBJ2-2; the D gene is possibly TRBD2 (7 bases). The CDR3 has 16 residues. Germline values: CDR1 KGHSH, CDR2 LQKENI. V dropped 0 bases and J dropped 4 bases, with 12 bases sitting between them. The CDR3 bases are TGTGCCAGCTCACCACCGGGGGGGCGGATCACCGGGGAGCTGTTTTTT. This gives the protein CASSPPGGRITGELFF.

The V and J genes are TRBV5-6 and TRBJ2-7; D call uncertain. Trimming removed 2 bases at V and 1 base at J, with 10 bases between. Germline CDR1 reads SGHDT; CDR2 reads YYEEEE. CDR3 length: 14 residues. CDR3 sequence: CASSFLAGSYEQYF. The CDR3 DNA follows: TGTGCCAGCAGCTTTTTGGCAGGTTCCTACGAGCAGTACTTC.

This rearrangement joins TRBV29-1 to TRBJ1-1; possibly TRBD1 for D (5 bases). V shed 5 bases and J shed 8 bases, with 15 bases lying between them. Germline values: CDR1 SQVTM, CDR2 ANQGSEA. CDR3 length: 12 residues. This chain's CDR3 is CSVPDSLTEAFF. The DNA for the CDR3 is TGCAGCGTTCCCGACAGTCTTACCGAAGCTTTCTTT.

The V gene is TRBV12-2, the J gene TRBJ2-3; the table's D call, TRBD2, was not checked against the DNA. TRBV12-2 is deemed a pseudogene. CDR3 length: 19 residues. CDR3 coding DNA: TGTGCAAGTCGCTTAGCGCTGCCTAGCGGGGGGCGAGGCACAGATACGCAGTATTTT. Its protein is CASRLALPSGGRGTDTQYF.

This clone appeared a single time. This sequence joins TRBV5-5 and TRBJ2-1, with TRBD2 identical over 11 bases. V trimming: 3 bases; J trimming: 8 bases; junction bases outside the gene matches: 10. This CDR3 region has 16 residues. Germline CDR1 and CDR2: SGHKS and YYEKEE (reference sequence). This CDR3 is CASSSYSGRANDEQFF. The CDR3 DNA sequence: TGTGCCAGCAGCTCCTATAGCGGGAGGGCCAACGATGAGCAGTTCTTC.

The J gene is TRBJ2-2, the V gene TRBV18, with 10 positions matching TRBD2. The CDR3 runs to 19 residues. Germline V gene data show CDR1 as KGHSH and CDR2 as LQKENI. The ends lost 3 bases at V and 4 bases at J; junction bases unmatched: 14. The DNA of the CDR3 is TGTGCCAGCTCACCCCCACTACCTAGCGGGAGTGGTATCACCGGGGAGCTGTTTTTT. Translated: CASSPPLPSGSGITGELFF.

V gene TRBV7-6 combines with J gene TRBJ2-7; the D gene is possibly TRBD2 (6 bases). Looked up from germline, CDR1 is SGHVS and CDR2 is FNYEAQ. This CDR3 spans 16 amino acids. Trimming took 4 bases from V and 2 from J, leaving 18 bases between them. CDR3 in DNA: TGTGCCAGCAGCTCCCGGATCCGGGACTTGCCCTACGAGCAGTACTTC. Translation: CASSSRIRDLPYEQYF.

The rearrangement joins TRBV27 to TRBJ1-1; possibly TRBD1 for D (6 bases). With 6 bases removed from V and 4 bases from J, the gap between germline ends came to 18 bases. CDR3 length: 15 residues. Germline CDR1 and CDR2: MNHEY and SMNVEV (reference sequence). The CDR3 loop is CASSFVEGGGTEAFF. CDR3 coding DNA: TGTGCCAGCAGCTTCGTCGAGGGGGGTGGCACTGAAGCTTTCTTT.

The genes are TRBV5-8 and TRBJ2-2, with 9 bases identical to TRBD1. This CDR3 spans 19 amino acids. After removal of 0 bases from V and 4 bases from J, the junction contained 13 bases not matched to a gene. In germline, CDR1 is SGHTS, CDR2 YDEGEE. CDR3 sequence: CASSLGSLGQGIGTGELFF. The DNA of the CDR3 is TGTGCCAGCAGCTTGGGGTCCCTTGGACAGGGGATAGGCACCGGGGAGCTGTTTTTT.

This chain uses TRBV19 with TRBJ2-3, with D unclear. The CDR3 is 13 amino acids. In germline, CDR1 is LNHDA, CDR2 SQIVND (reference sequence). The V end was cut by 8 bases, the J end by 1 base, with 10 bases between. CDR3 loop: CASQSTGTDTQYF. CDR3 bases: TGTGCCAGTCAATCGACGGGCACAGATACGCAGTATTTT.

The chain recombines TRBV5-4 with TRBJ2-5; 11 bases are a match to TRBD2. The germline V gene has CDR1 SGHNT and CDR2 YYREEE (reference sequence). V dropped 5 bases and J dropped 0; count of bases not matched to a gene: 6. The CDR3 loop spans 16 amino acids. Here the CDR3 DNA reads TGTGCCAGCAGTTCCTTAGCGGGGGGGTACCAAGAGACCCAGTACTTC. It encodes CASSSLAGGYQETQYF.